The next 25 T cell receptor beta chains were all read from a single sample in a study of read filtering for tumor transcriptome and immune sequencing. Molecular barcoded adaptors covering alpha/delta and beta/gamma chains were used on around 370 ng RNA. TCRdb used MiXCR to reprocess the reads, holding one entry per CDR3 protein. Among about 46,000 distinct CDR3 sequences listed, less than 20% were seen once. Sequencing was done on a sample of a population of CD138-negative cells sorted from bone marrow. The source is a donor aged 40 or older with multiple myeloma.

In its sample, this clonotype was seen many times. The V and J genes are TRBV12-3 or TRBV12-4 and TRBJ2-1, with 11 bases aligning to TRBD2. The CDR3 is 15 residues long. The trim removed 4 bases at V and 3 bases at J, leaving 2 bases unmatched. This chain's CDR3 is CASSSTSGIYNEQFF. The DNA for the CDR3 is TGTGCCAGCAGTTCGACTAGCGGGATCTACAATGAGCAGTTCTTC.

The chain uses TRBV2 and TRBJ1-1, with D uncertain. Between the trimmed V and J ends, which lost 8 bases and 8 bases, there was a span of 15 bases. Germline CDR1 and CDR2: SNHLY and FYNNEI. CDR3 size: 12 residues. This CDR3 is CASALQSVEAFF. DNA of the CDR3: TGTGCCAGCGCCCTGCAGTCGGTCGAAGCTTTCTTT.

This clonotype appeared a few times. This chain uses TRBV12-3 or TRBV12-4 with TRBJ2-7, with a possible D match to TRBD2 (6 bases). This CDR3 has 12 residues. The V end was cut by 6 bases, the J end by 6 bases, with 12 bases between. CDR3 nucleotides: TGTGCCAGCAGGGCCGCGGGGTTCGAGCAGTACTTC. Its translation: CASRAAGFEQYF.

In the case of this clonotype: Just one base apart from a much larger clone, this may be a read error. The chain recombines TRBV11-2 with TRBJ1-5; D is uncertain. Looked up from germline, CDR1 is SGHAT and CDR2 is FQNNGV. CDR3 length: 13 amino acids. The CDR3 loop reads CASSLGPYQPQRF. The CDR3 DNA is TGTGCCAGCAGCTTAGGCCCTTATCAGCCCCAGCGTTTT.

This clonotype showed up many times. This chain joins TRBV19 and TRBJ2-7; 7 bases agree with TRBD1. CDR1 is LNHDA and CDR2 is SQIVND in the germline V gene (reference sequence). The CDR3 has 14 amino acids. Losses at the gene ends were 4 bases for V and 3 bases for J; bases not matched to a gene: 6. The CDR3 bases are TGTGCCAGTAGTACTTACCGGGACAGCTACGAGCAGTACTTC. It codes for CASSTYRDSYEQYF.

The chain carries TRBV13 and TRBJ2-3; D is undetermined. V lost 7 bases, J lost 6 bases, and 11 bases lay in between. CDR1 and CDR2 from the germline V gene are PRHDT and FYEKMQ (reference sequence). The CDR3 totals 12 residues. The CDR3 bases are TGTGCCAGCACTTCGGCAGGTGATACGCAGTATTTT. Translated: CASTSAGDTQYF.

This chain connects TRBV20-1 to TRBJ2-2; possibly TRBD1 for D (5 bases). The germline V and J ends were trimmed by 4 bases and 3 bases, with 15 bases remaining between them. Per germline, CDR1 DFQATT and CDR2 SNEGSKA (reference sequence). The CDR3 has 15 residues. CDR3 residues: CSATPRVGDTGELFF. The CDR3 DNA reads TGCAGTGCTACCCCCAGGGTAGGCGACACCGGGGAGCTGTTTTTT.

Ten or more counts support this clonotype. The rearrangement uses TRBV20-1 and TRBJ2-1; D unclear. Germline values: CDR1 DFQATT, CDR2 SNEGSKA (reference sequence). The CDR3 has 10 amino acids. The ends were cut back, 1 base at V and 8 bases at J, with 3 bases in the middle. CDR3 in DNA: TGCAGTGCTAGAGCTTATGAGCAGTTCTTC. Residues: CSARAYEQFF.

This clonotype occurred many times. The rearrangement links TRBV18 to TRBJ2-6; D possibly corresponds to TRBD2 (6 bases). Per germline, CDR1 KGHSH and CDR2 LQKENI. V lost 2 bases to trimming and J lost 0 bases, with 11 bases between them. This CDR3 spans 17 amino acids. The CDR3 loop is CASSPGEAGSGANVLTF. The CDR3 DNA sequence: TGTGCCAGCTCACCAGGGGAGGCAGGCTCTGGGGCCAACGTCCTGACTTTC.

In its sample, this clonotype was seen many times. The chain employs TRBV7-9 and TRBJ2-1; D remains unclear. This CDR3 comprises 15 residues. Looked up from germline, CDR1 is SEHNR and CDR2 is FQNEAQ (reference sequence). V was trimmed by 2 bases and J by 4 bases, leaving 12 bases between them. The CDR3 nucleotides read TGTGCCAGCAGCTTATTTCTCAGTCCGTACAATGAGCAGTTCTTC. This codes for CASSLFLSPYNEQFF.

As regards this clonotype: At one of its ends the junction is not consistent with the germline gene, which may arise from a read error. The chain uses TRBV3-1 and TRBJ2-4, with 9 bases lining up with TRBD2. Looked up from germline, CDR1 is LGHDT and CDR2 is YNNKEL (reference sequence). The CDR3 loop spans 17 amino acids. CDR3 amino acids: CASSQVAGEGARNIQYF. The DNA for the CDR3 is TGTGCCAGCAGCCAAGTAGCGGGAGAGGGGGCCAGAAACATTCAGTACTTC.

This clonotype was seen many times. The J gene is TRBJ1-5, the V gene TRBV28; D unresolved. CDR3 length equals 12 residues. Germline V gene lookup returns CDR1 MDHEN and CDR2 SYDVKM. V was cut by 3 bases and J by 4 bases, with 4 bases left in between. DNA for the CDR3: TGTGCCAGCAGTTTCATGAATCAGCCCCAGCATTTT. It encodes CASSFMNQPQHF. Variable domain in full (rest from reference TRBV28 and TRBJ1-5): DVKVTQSSRYLVKRTGEKVFLECVQDMDHENMFWYRQDPGLGLRLIYFSYDVKMKEKGDIPEGYSVSREKKERFSLILESASTNQTSMYLCASSFMNQPQHFGDGTRLSIL.

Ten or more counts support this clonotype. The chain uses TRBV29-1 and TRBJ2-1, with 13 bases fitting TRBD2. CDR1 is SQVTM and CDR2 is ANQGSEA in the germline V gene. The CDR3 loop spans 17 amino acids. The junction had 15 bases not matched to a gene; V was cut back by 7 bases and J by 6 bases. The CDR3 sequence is CSAGTGGTSGTGNEQFF. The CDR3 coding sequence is TGCAGCGCAGGGACAGGGGGGACTAGCGGGACCGGCAATGAGCAGTTCTTC.

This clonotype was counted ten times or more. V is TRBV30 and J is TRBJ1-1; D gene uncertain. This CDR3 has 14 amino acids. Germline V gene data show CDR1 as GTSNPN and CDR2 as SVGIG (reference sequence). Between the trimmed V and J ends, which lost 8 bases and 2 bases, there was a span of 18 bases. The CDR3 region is CAPGSRTGNTEAFF. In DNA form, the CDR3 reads TGTGCCCCGGGAAGCCGGACGGGAAACACTGAAGCTTTCTTT.

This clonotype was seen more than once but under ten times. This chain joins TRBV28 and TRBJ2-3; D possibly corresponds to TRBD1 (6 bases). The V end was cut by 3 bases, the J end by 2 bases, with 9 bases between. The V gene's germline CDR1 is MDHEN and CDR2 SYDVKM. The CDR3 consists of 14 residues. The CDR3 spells CASSLDRNTDTQYF. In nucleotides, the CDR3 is TGTGCCAGCAGTTTGGACAGAAACACAGATACGCAGTATTTT.

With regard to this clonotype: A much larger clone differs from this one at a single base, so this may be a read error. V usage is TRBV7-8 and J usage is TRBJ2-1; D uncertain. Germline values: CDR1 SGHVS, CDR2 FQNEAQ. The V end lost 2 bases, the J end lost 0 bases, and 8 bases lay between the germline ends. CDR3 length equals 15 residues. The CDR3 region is CASSLSPSSYNEQFF. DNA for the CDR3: TGTGCCAGCAGCTTAAGCCCGAGCTCCTACAATGAGCAGTTCTTC.

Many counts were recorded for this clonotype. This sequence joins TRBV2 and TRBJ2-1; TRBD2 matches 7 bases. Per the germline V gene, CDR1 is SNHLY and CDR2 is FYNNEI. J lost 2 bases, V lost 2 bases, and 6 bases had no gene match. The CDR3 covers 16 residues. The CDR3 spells CASSEWASGPYNEQFF. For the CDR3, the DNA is TGTGCCAGCAGTGAATGGGCTAGCGGCCCCTACAATGAGCAGTTCTTC.

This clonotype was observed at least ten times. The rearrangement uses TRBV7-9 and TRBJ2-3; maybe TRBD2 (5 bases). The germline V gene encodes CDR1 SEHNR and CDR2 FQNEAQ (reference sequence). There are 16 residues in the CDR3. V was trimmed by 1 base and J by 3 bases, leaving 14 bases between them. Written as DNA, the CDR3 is TGTGCCAGCAGCTTAGGGGGAAGCGGAACAACAGATACGCAGTATTTT. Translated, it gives CASSLGGSGTTDTQYF.

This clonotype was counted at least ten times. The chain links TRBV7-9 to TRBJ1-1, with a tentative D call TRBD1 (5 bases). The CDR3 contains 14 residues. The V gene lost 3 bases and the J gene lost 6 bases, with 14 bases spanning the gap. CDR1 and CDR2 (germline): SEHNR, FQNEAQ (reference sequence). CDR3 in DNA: TGTGCCAGCAGCTTCCTAAGTCAGGGACCTGAAGCTTTCTTT. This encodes CASSFLSQGPEAFF.

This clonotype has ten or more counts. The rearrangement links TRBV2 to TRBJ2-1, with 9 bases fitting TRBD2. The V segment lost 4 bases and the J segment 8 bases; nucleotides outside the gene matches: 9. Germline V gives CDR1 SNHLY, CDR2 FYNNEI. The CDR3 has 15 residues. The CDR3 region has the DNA TGTGCCAGCAGTGGGTCCCTAGCGGGATTAGATGAGCAGTTCTTC. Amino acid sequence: CASSGSLAGLDEQFF.

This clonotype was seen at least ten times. The CDR3 reads CASSPKVAGATNEQFF. The CDR3 bases are TGTGCCAGCAGCCCAAAGGTGGCGGGGGCAACCAATGAGCAGTTCTTC. The V and J genes are TRBV7-9 and TRBJ2-1; D is perhaps TRBD2 (7 bases). The CDR3 consists of 16 residues. Germline values: CDR1 SEHNR, CDR2 FQNEAQ (reference sequence). Trimming took 5 bases from V and 6 from J, leaving 20 bases between them.

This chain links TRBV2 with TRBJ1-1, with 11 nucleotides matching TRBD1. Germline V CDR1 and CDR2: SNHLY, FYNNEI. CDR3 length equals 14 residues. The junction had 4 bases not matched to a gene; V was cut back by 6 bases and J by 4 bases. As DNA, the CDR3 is TGTGCCAGCAGGCGGACAGGGGGCTCCACTGAAGCTTTCTTT. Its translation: CASRRTGGSTEAFF.

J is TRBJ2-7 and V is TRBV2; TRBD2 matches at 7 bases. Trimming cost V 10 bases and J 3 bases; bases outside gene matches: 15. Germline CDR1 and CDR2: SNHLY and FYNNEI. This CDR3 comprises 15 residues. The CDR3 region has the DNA TGTGCCACTAAGGCTGGGCTAGCGGTGGACTACGAGCAGTACTTC. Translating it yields CATKAGLAVDYEQYF.

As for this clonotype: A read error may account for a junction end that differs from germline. The CDR3: CASSATGSSGANILTF. DNA of the CDR3: TGTGCCAGCAGTGCAACAGGGAGCTCTGGGGCCAACATCCTGACTTTC. The chain has TRBV28 and TRBJ2-6; tentative D call: TRBD1 (6 bases). The CDR3 extends over 16 amino acids. CDR1 and CDR2 (germline): MDHEN, SYDVKM.

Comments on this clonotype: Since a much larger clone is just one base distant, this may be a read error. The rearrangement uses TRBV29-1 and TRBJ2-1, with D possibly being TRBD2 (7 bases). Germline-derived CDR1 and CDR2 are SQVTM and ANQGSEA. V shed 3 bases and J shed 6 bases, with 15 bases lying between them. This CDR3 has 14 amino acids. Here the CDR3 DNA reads TGCAGCGTTGAGGACAGACGGGGGGTCAATGAGCAGTTCTTC. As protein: CSVEDRRGVNEQFF.